This T cell receptor beta chain appears in the sequencing data of a study of human T cells and chemical hapten exposure. Study details: Small pooled library volume differences chiefly drove per-sample TCR yield variation.

Extraction yielded total RNA from whole blood (unfractionated). CDR3 size: 14 residues. Trimming took 4 bases from V and 1 from J, leaving 9 bases between them. The library attached unique molecular identifiers to individual cDNA molecules. TCRdb ran MiXCR on the 5' RACE reads and lists one entry per CDR3 protein. The sample holds 110,000 to 150,000 distinct CDR3 sequences, approximately 4% seen once. The sample holds many counts of this clonotype. Antigen specificity is unknown. Study-level findings and limits: With regard to DPC sensitization, TCRs above 1 in 1000 frequency did not change.

The V and J genes are TRBV5-3 and TRBJ1-5, with D unclear. TRBV5-3 is sorted into the ORF group, with uncertain function. The origin of this receptor is a female donor in good health. The chain's CDR3 is CARSLWSSNQPQHF. The DNA for the CDR3 is TGTGCCAGAAGCCTTTGGTCCAGCAATCAGCCCCAGCATTTT.